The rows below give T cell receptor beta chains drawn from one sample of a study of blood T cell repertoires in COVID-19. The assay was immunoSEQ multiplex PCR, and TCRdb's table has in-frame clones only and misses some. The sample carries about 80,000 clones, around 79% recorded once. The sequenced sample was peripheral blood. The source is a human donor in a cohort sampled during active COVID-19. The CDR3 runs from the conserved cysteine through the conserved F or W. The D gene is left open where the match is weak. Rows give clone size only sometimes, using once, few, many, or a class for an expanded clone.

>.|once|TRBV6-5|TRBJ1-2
TGTGCCAGCAGTTACTCTCGCAGTTACTATGGCTACACCTTC
CASSYSRSYYGYTF
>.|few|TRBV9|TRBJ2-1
TGTGCCAGCAGCGTAGGAAGAGGGGCAGGGGTTTATGTTGAGCAGTTCTTC
CASSVGRGAGVYVEQFF
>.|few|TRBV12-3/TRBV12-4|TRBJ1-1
TGTGCCAGCAGTTTTACAGCCGGCACTGAAGCTTTCTTT
CASSFTAGTEAFF
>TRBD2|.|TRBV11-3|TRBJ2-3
TGTGCCAGCAGCTTAGCCCTATCTAGCGGGGATACAGATACGCAGTATTTT
CASSLALSSGDTDTQYF
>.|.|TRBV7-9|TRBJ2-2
TGTGCCAGCAGCTTACCCTCAAAGGAGCTGTTTTTT
CASSLPSKELFF
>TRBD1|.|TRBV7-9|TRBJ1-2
TGTGCCAGCAGTCTACAGCCGGGACAGGGGTATGGCTACACCTTC
CASSLQPGQGYGYTF
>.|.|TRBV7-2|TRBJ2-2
TGTGCCAGCAGCACGCCAAACAGGGAGCCGTACAACACCGGGGAGCTGTTTTTT
CASSTPNREPYNTGELFF
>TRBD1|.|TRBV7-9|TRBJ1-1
TGTGCCAGCAGAAGACAGGGGGGCCCAGGAGCTTTCTTT
CASRRQGGPGAFF
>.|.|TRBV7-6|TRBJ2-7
TGTGCCAGCAGCCCAGGGGTGAACTACGAGCAGTACTTC
CASSPGVNYEQYF
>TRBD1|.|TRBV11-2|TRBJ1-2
TGTGCCAGCAGCTTAGGGGGACGGACAGGGGGCGTACTTTATGGCTACACCTTC
CASSLGGRTGGVLYGYTF
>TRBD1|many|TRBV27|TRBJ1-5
TGTGCCAGCAGTCCGGACAGGGGATCGCCCCAGCATTTT
CASSPDRGSPQHF
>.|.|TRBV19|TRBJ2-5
TGTGCCAGTAGTATAGAGGGGGCTCCTTGGGAGACCCAGTACTTC
CASSIEGAPWETQYF
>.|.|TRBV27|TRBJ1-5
TGTGCCAGCAGTTTTATGTCCTCCCGGCAGCCCCAGCATTTT
CASSFMSSRQPQHF
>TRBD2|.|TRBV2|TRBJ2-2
TGTGCCAGCGCGCCAGCGGGAGGGCCCGCCGGGGAGCTGTTTTTT
CASAPAGGPAGELFF
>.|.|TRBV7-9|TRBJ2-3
TGTGCCAGCAGCCCGTGGACAGACCGGGATACGCAGTATTTT
CASSPWTDRDTQYF
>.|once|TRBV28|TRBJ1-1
TGTGCCAGCAGCGGTACAGGGAGGGGAGCTTTCTTT
CASSGTGRGAFF
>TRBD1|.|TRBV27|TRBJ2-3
TGTGCCAGCAGCCCTATAGCCGCGACAGGGCAATTAGATACGCAGTATTTT
CASSPIAATGQLDTQYF
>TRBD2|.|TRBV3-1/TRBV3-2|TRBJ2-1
TGTGCCAGCAGCGGGGCGGGAGGGTACGGTGAGCAGTTCTTC
CASSGAGGYGEQFF
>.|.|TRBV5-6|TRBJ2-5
TGTGCCAGCAGCTCTCAGGGAACAGAGACCCAGTACTTC
CASSSQGTETQYF
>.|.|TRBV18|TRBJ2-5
TGTGCCAGCTCACCAATTTCGGGTGGAGAGACCCAGTACTTC
CASSPISGGETQYF
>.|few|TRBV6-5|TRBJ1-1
TGTGCCAGCAGCCGCCGGGGCACTGAAGCTTTCTTT
CASSRRGTEAFF
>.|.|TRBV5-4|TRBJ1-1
TGTGCCAGCAGCTTGTCTTCTCTGAACACTGAAGCTTTCTTT
CASSLSSLNTEAFF
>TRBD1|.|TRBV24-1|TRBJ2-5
TGTGCCACCAGTGACGATTCGGGGGACAGGGGGCGAGGAGAGACCCAGTACTTC
CATSDDSGDRGRGETQYF
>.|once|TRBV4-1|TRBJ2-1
TGCGCCAGCAGCCCAGGAGGTATTCAGTTCTTC
CASSPGGIQFF
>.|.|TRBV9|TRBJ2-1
TGTGCCAGCAGCGCTTCGGGACTGGTCTACAATGAGCAGTTCTTC
CASSASGLVYNEQFF
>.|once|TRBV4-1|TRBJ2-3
TGCGCCAGCAGCCAGTCGACGGGGGCAGATACGCAGTATTTT
CASSQSTGADTQYF
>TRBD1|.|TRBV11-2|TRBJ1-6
TGTGCCAGCAGCTCCGGGCGCGGGACAGGACAATCACCCCTCCACTTT
CASSSGRGTGQSPLHF
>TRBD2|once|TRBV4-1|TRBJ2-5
TGCGCCAGCAGCCAACTAGCGGGGGGCCAAGAGACCCAGTACTTC
CASSQLAGGQETQYF
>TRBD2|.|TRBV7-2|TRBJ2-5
TGTGCCAGCAGGCCGGGTTCCGGGGGGGAGACCCAGTACTTC
CASRPGSGGETQYF
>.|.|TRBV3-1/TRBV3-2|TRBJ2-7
TGTGCCAGCAGCCAGGGGGGGCTCAGGTACGAGCAGTACTTC
CASSQGGLRYEQYF
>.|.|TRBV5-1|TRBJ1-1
TGCGCCAGCAGCGAGGGAAGGATTACGAACACTGAAGCTTTCTTT
CASSEGRITNTEAFF
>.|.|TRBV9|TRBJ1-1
TGTGCCAGCAGCGTACAAGGGGATCGGACTGAAGCTTTCTTT
CASSVQGDRTEAFF
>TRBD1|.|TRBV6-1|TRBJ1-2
TGTGCCAGCAGTGATTTGGGACAGGGACTTGGCTACACCTTC
CASSDLGQGLGYTF
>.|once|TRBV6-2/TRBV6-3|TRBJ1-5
TGTGCCAGCAGTTACCGGGACACTTACAATCAGCCCCAGCATTTT
CASSYRDTYNQPQHF
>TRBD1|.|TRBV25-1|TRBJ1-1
TGTGCCAGCAGACAGGGGCTCACTGAAGCTTTCTTT
CASRQGLTEAFF